This T cell receptor (beta chain) is from a study of beta chain features in type 1 diabetes. Trimming took 6 bases from V and 0 from J; bases not matched to a gene: 8. Germline CDR1 reads KGHSH; CDR2 reads LQKENI. The CDR3 covers 16 residues. Since all of the isolated RNA was reverse transcribed, expressed TCRB transcripts were what got sequenced. Some clones are missing from TCRdb's copy, which holds only in-frame ones; the method was immunoSEQ multiplex PCR. The sample lists some 400,000 clones, roughly 15% occurring once. This clone was seen a handful of times. The clonotype comes from a woman between 18 and 29 years old in good health. Material for sequencing was naive CD4+ T cells from blood. The chain uses TRBV18 and TRBJ2-3; 8 nucleotides align to TRBD2. The CDR3 spells CASSLAGLPSTDTQYF. The CDR3 bases are TGTGCCAGCTCCCTAGCGGGCCTCCCAAGCACAGATACGCAGTATTTT.